The rows below give T cell receptor beta chains drawn from one sample of a study of response to subunit inactivated influenza vaccine. TCRdb re-analysed the RT-PCR reads in MiXCR, keeping a single row per CDR3 protein. Found here are more than 700,000 distinct CDR3 sequences, approximately 21% of them singletons; the top ten hold 10%. The material sequenced was PBMCs from blood, taken around 5 days after vaccination. The receptors here all came from a man over 45 who received an inactivated influenza vaccine. The CDR3 runs from the conserved cysteine through the conserved F or W. The order of the fields is J gene, V gene, D gene, clone size, CDR3 protein, CDR3 DNA. D genes are given only for firm matches. Size tells how often a clone was seen (once, few, many) or the class of an expanded clone, and some rows leave it out.

j_call: TRBJ2-1
v_call: TRBV7-2
d_call: TRBD2
clone_size: .
cdr3_aa: CASSLASGIYNEQFF
cdr3_nt: TGTGCCAGCAGCTTGGCTAGCGGGATATACAATGAGCAGTTCTTC

j_call: TRBJ2-3
v_call: TRBV15
d_call: .
clone_size: few
cdr3_aa: CATSRDGRYTQYF
cdr3_nt: TGTGCCACCAGCAGGGACGGACGATATACGCAGTATTTT

j_call: TRBJ2-2
v_call: TRBV7-2
d_call: .
clone_size: .
cdr3_aa: CASSTGLNTGELFF
cdr3_nt: TGTGCCAGCAGCACGGGGCTGAACACCGGGGAGCTGTTTTTT

j_call: TRBJ1-4
v_call: TRBV7-8
d_call: .
clone_size: .
cdr3_aa: CASSLGRTREKLFF
cdr3_nt: TGTGCCAGCAGCTTAGGTCGTACGCGTGAAAAACTGTTTTTT

j_call: TRBJ2-7
v_call: TRBV9
d_call: .
clone_size: .
cdr3_aa: CASSEEGTEYEQYF
cdr3_nt: TGTGCCAGCAGCGAGGAGGGGACGGAATACGAGCAGTACTTC

j_call: TRBJ2-3
v_call: TRBV20-1
d_call: .
clone_size: few
cdr3_aa: CSASGVGAPDTQYF
cdr3_nt: TGCAGTGCTAGTGGTGTAGGAGCGCCAGATACGCAGTATTTT

j_call: TRBJ2-2
v_call: TRBV5-1
d_call: TRBD1
clone_size: many
cdr3_aa: CASSLTGGRDTGELFF
cdr3_nt: TGCGCCAGCAGCCTTACAGGGGGCAGAGACACCGGGGAGCTGTTTTTT

j_call: TRBJ2-1
v_call: TRBV9
d_call: .
clone_size: few
cdr3_aa: CASSRQTLPRVYNEQFF
cdr3_nt: TGTGCCAGCAGCCGACAGACCCTTCCTCGAGTATACAATGAGCAGTTCTTC

j_call: TRBJ1-2
v_call: TRBV20-1
d_call: .
clone_size: few
cdr3_aa: CSAHTTGNYGYTF
cdr3_nt: TGCAGTGCCCATACGACAGGCAACTATGGCTACACCTTC

j_call: TRBJ2-1
v_call: TRBV24-1
d_call: .
clone_size: .
cdr3_aa: CATSDFGGLEQFF
cdr3_nt: TGTGCCACCAGTGATTTTGGGGGGCTTGAGCAGTTCTTC

j_call: TRBJ2-3
v_call: TRBV10-3
d_call: .
clone_size: few
cdr3_aa: CAIHDFGGLSDTQYF
cdr3_nt: TGTGCCATTCACGACTTTGGGGGGCTCTCAGATACGCAGTATTTT

j_call: TRBJ2-5
v_call: TRBV5-1
d_call: TRBD1
clone_size: .
cdr3_aa: CASSLGGTGQETQYF
cdr3_nt: TGCGCCAGCAGCTTGGGCGGGACAGGACAAGAGACCCAGTACTTC

j_call: TRBJ1-2
v_call: TRBV3-1
d_call: .
clone_size: .
cdr3_aa: CASSQDGWGRIANYGYTF
cdr3_nt: TGTGCCAGCAGCCAAGATGGGTGGGGAAGAATCGCTAACTATGGCTACACCTTC

j_call: TRBJ2-5
v_call: TRBV18
d_call: .
clone_size: few
cdr3_aa: CASSPPAVAETQYF
cdr3_nt: TGTGCCAGCTCACCACCTGCGGTCGCAGAGACCCAGTACTTC

j_call: TRBJ2-3
v_call: TRBV9
d_call: .
clone_size: few
cdr3_aa: CASSVGSDPPDTQYF
cdr3_nt: TGTGCCAGCAGCGTAGGAAGCGACCCGCCAGATACGCAGTATTTT

j_call: TRBJ2-2
v_call: TRBV7-2
d_call: .
clone_size: .
cdr3_aa: CASSLVGGWELFF
cdr3_nt: TGTGCCAGCAGCTTAGTCGGGGGCTGGGAGCTGTTTTTT

j_call: TRBJ1-6
v_call: TRBV6-1
d_call: .
clone_size: few
cdr3_aa: CASSPTLGEAANNSPLHF
cdr3_nt: TGTGCCAGCAGCCCCACCCTTGGCGAGGCAGCCAATAATTCACCCCTCCACTTT

j_call: TRBJ2-1
v_call: TRBV11-2
d_call: TRBD2
clone_size: few
cdr3_aa: CASSYQRGGGNEQFF
cdr3_nt: TGTGCCAGCAGCTACCAGCGGGGGGGGGGAAATGAGCAGTTCTTC

j_call: TRBJ2-7
v_call: TRBV6-5
d_call: TRBD1
clone_size: few
cdr3_aa: CASSYRTGAYEQYF
cdr3_nt: TGTGCCAGCAGTTATAGGACAGGGGCCTACGAGCAGTACTTC

j_call: TRBJ2-7
v_call: TRBV7-8
d_call: .
clone_size: .
cdr3_aa: CASSSQRMGHYEQYF
cdr3_nt: TGTGCCAGCAGCTCGCAGCGCATGGGGCATTACGAGCAGTACTTC

j_call: TRBJ2-3
v_call: TRBV28
d_call: TRBD1
clone_size: once
cdr3_aa: CASRSHGTGFPDTQYF
cdr3_nt: TGTGCCAGCAGGTCACATGGGACAGGGTTCCCAGATACGCAGTATTTT

j_call: TRBJ2-3
v_call: TRBV20-1
d_call: .
clone_size: .
cdr3_aa: CSARGGQSTDTQYF
cdr3_nt: TGCAGTGCCCGGGGTGGACAGAGCACAGATACGCAGTATTTT

j_call: TRBJ1-4
v_call: TRBV12-3/TRBV12-4
d_call: TRBD1
clone_size: many
cdr3_aa: CASSATLGQGVEKLFF
cdr3_nt: TGTGCCAGCAGCGCAACCCTGGGACAGGGGGTTGAAAAACTGTTTTTT

j_call: TRBJ2-3
v_call: TRBV7-3
d_call: .
clone_size: .
cdr3_aa: CASSPDSDTQYF
cdr3_nt: TGTGCCAGCAGCCCAGATTCCGATACGCAGTATTTT

j_call: TRBJ2-5
v_call: TRBV10-1
d_call: .
clone_size: .
cdr3_aa: CASSESPLETQYF
cdr3_nt: TGCGCCAGCAGTGAGTCGCCCCTGGAGACCCAGTACTTC

j_call: TRBJ2-1
v_call: TRBV15
d_call: .
clone_size: few
cdr3_aa: CATSKSGTDLRNEQFF
cdr3_nt: TGTGCCACCAGCAAATCCGGGACGGACCTGCGGAATGAGCAGTTCTTC

j_call: TRBJ1-2
v_call: TRBV5-5
d_call: TRBD1
clone_size: .
cdr3_aa: CASSSGTEYGYTF
cdr3_nt: TGTGCCAGCAGCTCCGGGACAGAGTATGGCTACACCTTC

j_call: TRBJ1-1
v_call: TRBV28
d_call: TRBD1
clone_size: .
cdr3_aa: CASSYGQGFTEAFF
cdr3_nt: TGTGCCAGCAGCTACGGACAGGGGTTCACTGAAGCTTTCTTT

j_call: TRBJ2-5
v_call: TRBV4-2
d_call: TRBD1
clone_size: few
cdr3_aa: CASSPGTGGGETQYF
cdr3_nt: TGTGCCAGCAGTCCCGGGACAGGGGGTGGAGAGACCCAGTACTTC

j_call: TRBJ2-5
v_call: TRBV12-3/TRBV12-4
d_call: .
clone_size: few
cdr3_aa: CATPTPMRGETQYF
cdr3_nt: TGTGCCACACCCACCCCTATGCGTGGGGAGACCCAGTACTTC

j_call: TRBJ2-2
v_call: TRBV25-1
d_call: .
clone_size: .
cdr3_aa: CASSEFKTANTGELFF
cdr3_nt: TGTGCCAGCAGTGAATTCAAGACCGCGAACACCGGGGAGCTGTTTTTT

j_call: TRBJ1-6
v_call: TRBV20-1
d_call: .
clone_size: .
cdr3_aa: CSVYLPTRPNSPLHF
cdr3_nt: TGCAGTGTTTATTTGCCAACACGGCCCAATTCACCCCTCCACTTT

j_call: TRBJ2-5
v_call: TRBV5-1
d_call: .
clone_size: few
cdr3_aa: CASSPRGSGYQETQYF
cdr3_nt: TGCGCCAGCAGCCCCCGCGGGTCCGGCTACCAAGAGACCCAGTACTTC

j_call: TRBJ2-1
v_call: TRBV7-2
d_call: TRBD2
clone_size: .
cdr3_aa: CASSLGGTSGGYNEQFF
cdr3_nt: TGTGCCAGCAGCTTAGGCGGGACTAGCGGGGGATACAATGAGCAGTTCTTC

j_call: TRBJ2-1
v_call: TRBV27
d_call: TRBD2
clone_size: many
cdr3_aa: CASSLTGLAGDEQFF
cdr3_nt: TGTGCCAGCAGTTTAACGGGACTAGCGGGAGATGAGCAGTTCTTC

j_call: TRBJ2-7
v_call: TRBV12-3/TRBV12-4
d_call: .
clone_size: few
cdr3_aa: CASSLGIPGLTDF
cdr3_nt: TGTGCCAGCAGTTTAGGAATCCCGGGACTGACAGACTTC

j_call: TRBJ2-2
v_call: TRBV20-1
d_call: TRBD2
clone_size: few
cdr3_aa: CSATRLAGAGELFF
cdr3_nt: TGCAGTGCTACTAGACTAGCGGGAGCCGGGGAGCTGTTTTTT

j_call: TRBJ2-1
v_call: TRBV5-1
d_call: .
clone_size: .
cdr3_aa: CASSTDSGAYNEQFF
cdr3_nt: TGCGCCAGCAGCACCGACAGTGGGGCCTACAATGAGCAGTTCTTC

j_call: TRBJ2-7
v_call: TRBV28
d_call: TRBD1
clone_size: few
cdr3_aa: CASSSIDRGETYEQYF
cdr3_nt: TGTGCCAGCAGTTCGATCGACAGGGGGGAAACCTACGAGCAGTACTTC

j_call: TRBJ1-1
v_call: TRBV12-3/TRBV12-4
d_call: .
clone_size: .
cdr3_aa: CASSPPELEAFF
cdr3_nt: TGTGCCAGCAGTCCCCCCGAGCTTGAAGCTTTCTTT

j_call: TRBJ2-7
v_call: TRBV18
d_call: TRBD2
clone_size: few
cdr3_aa: CASSPSSGGAEQYF
cdr3_nt: TGTGCCAGCTCACCATCTAGCGGGGGGGCCGAGCAGTACTTC

j_call: TRBJ2-1
v_call: TRBV5-1
d_call: TRBD1
clone_size: .
cdr3_aa: CASSMTGSLSYNEQFF
cdr3_nt: TGCGCCAGCAGCATGACAGGGTCTCTGTCCTACAATGAGCAGTTCTTC

j_call: TRBJ2-3
v_call: TRBV19
d_call: .
clone_size: few
cdr3_aa: CASSMGIATDTQYF
cdr3_nt: TGTGCCAGTAGTATGGGGATTGCCACAGATACGCAGTATTTT

j_call: TRBJ1-5
v_call: TRBV29-1
d_call: .
clone_size: .
cdr3_aa: CSVQRDSNQPQHF
cdr3_nt: TGCAGCGTCCAGAGGGATAGCAATCAGCCCCAGCATTTT

j_call: TRBJ2-6
v_call: TRBV5-6
d_call: .
clone_size: .
cdr3_aa: CASSPIQSGANVLTF
cdr3_nt: TGTGCCAGCAGCCCAATCCAGTCTGGGGCCAACGTCCTGACTTTC